These 6 T cell receptor beta chains share one sample of origin, sequenced in a study of blood T cell repertoires in COVID-19. TCRdb's table, derived via immunoSEQ multiplex PCR, lists solely in-frame clones and lacks some. The table lists over 60,000 clones, roughly 89% of them singletons. What was sequenced was peripheral blood. These receptors came from a man aged 50 to 60 with acute or convalescent COVID-19.

This clone came up once. The chain uses TRBV25-1 and TRBJ2-5, with no clear D. The CDR3 runs 12 residues. Germline assignment: CDR1 MGHDK and CDR2 SYGVNS. Deletions cut 6 bases from V and 2 bases from J, with 7 bases between. In DNA form, the CDR3 reads TGTGCCAGCAGACAGAGTCAAGAGACCCAGTACTTC. Encoded protein: CASRQSQETQYF.

This rearrangement joins TRBV19 to TRBJ2-7, with 8 bases lining up with TRBD2. The germline gives CDR1 LNHDA, CDR2 SQIVND (reference sequence). This CDR3 is built from 13 residues. The V gene end was trimmed by 5 bases and the J gene end by 2 bases; junction bases not matched to a gene: 2. The CDR3 region is CASSEAGAYEQYF. The CDR3 DNA is TGTGCCAGTAGTGAAGCGGGAGCCTACGAGCAGTACTTC. Drawing the rest from reference TRBV19 and TRBJ2-7, the complete variable domain is DGGITQSPKYLFRKEGQNVTLSCEQNLNHDAMYWYRQDPGQGLRLIYYSQIVNDFQKGDIAEGYSVSREKKESFPLTVTSAQKNPTAFYLCASSEAGAYEQYFGPGTRLTVT.

The chain combines TRBV7-9 with TRBJ2-1, with D possibly matching TRBD2 (6 bases). Germline values: CDR1 SEHNR, CDR2 FQNEAQ (reference sequence). The CDR3 spans 13 residues. Trimming took off 6 bases at V and 8 bases at J, with 14 bases between the two ends. The CDR3 coding sequence is TGTGCCAGCAGTAGGCTAGCGTCCTATGAGCAGTTCTTC. Translation gives CASSRLASYEQFF.

In its sample, this clone was seen a few times. V usage is TRBV2 and J usage is TRBJ2-7, with D possibly being TRBD2 (6 bases). The CDR3 has 12 amino acids. The V gene's germline CDR1 is SNHLY and CDR2 FYNNEI. The germline V and J ends were trimmed by 8 bases and 2 bases, with 10 bases remaining between them. CDR3 sequence reads: CASWEDPYEQYF. The CDR3 nucleotides read TGTGCCAGCTGGGAGGACCCCTACGAGCAGTACTTC.

The chain employs TRBV6-6 and TRBJ1-5; 9 positions agree with TRBD1. The CDR3 covers 19 residues. Germline lookup yields CDR1 MNHNY and CDR2 SVGAGI (reference sequence). The ends lost 5 bases at V and 0 bases at J; junction bases unmatched: 14. CDR3 sequence (DNA): TGTGCCAGCAGTCATCTCCGGGACAGGGCGAATTATAGCAATCAGCCCCAGCATTTT. Protein: CASSHLRDRANYSNQPQHF.

DNA of the CDR3: TGCGCCAGCACCCCCTCGGGGACTGGAAACACCATATATTTT. Protein: CASTPSGTGNTIYF. This chain links TRBV5-1 with TRBJ1-3, with D unresolved. Trimming left V 6 bases short and J 2 bases short, with 12 bases between. The CDR3 is 14 amino acids. Germline CDR1 and CDR2: SGHRS and YFSETQ.